This T cell receptor beta chain was profiled in a study of blood T cells in healthy people across ages. Through a sample-barcoded 5' primer and a J-beta primer mix, a second PCR was run for 7 to 11 cycles. TCRdb analysed the 5' RACE reads with MiXCR anew, one entry per CDR3 protein. Altogether hundreds of thousands of distinct CDR3 sequences are present, about 30% being singletons, with the ten largest covering roughly 17%. Note on this clonotype: Antigen specificity is unknown. A read error may explain this, as a much larger clone is one base away.

Study outcomes and limitations: Per million T cells, the diversity of TCR beta decreased roughly linearly as age advanced. Both naive CD4+ cell counts and diversity were greater in long-lived donors than in aged donors.

With 1 base removed from V and 1 base from J, the gap between germline ends came to 14 bases. The CDR3 totals 17 residues. The sequenced material came from blood. This TCR was recovered from a woman aged 80 or over in good health. The rearrangement joins TRBV12-3 or TRBV12-4 to TRBJ1-5; a weak D match, TRBD1 (5 bases). The CDR3 sequence is CASSLGGGGGSNQPQHF. The CDR3 DNA sequence: TGTGCCAGCAGTTTAGGAGGTGGTGGGGGGAGCAATCAGCCCCAGCATTTT.